This T cell receptor beta chain was sequenced for a study of OX40 agonist ivuxolimab in advanced cancers. Study background: Prior checkpoint blockade (anti-PD-1, anti-PD-L1 or anti-CTLA-4) was permitted; about 40% had it.

The CDR3 sequence is 13 residues long. The germline CDR1 and CDR2 sequences are ENHRY and SYGVKD. The ends were cut back, 0 bases at V and 8 bases at J, with 8 bases in the middle. The repertoire was sequenced with immunoSEQ multiplex PCR; TCRdb's copy has only in-frame clones and lacks some. The repertoire consists of about 50,000 clones, with over 70% occurring once and the leading ten covering roughly 3.9%. V is TRBV10-3 and J is TRBJ2-4; a weak D match, TRBD2 (5 bases). The TCR comes from an adult with an advanced solid tumor such as melanoma, head and neck, liver or kidney cancer. This specimen consisted of CD4+ or CD8+ T cells sorted from blood, obtained in a trial of the OX40 agonist ivuxolimab. The CDR3, as DNA: TGTGCCATCAGTGAGTCGTGGGGAGACATTCAGTACTTC. Translating gives CAISESWGDIQYF.